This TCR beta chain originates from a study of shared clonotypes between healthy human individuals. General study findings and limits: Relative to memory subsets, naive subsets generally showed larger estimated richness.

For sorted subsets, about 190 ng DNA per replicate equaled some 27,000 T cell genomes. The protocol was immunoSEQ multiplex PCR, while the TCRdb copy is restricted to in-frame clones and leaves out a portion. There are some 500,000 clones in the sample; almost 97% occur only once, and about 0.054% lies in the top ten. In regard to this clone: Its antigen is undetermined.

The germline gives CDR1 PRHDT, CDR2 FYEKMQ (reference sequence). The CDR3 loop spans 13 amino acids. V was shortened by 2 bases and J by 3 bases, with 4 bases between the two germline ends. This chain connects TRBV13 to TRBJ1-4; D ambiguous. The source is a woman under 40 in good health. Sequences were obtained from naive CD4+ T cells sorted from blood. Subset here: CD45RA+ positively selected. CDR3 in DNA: TGTGCCAGCAGCTTAAGGTCTAATGAAAAACTGTTTTTT. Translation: CASSLRSNEKLFF. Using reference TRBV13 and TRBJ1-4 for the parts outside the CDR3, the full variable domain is AAGVIQSPRHLIKEKRETATLKCYPIPRHDTVYWYQQGPGQDPQFLISFYEKMQSDKGSIPDRFSAQQFSDYHSELNMSSLELGDSALYFCASSLRSNEKLFFGSGTQLSVL.